The 27 T cell receptor beta chains below come from one sample, sequenced in a study of a mutant IDH1 vaccine in newly diagnosed glioma. Time point: week 35, safety follow-up. Each dose of the vaccine consisted of 300 ug of mutant IDH1 20-mer peptide, with topical imiquimod. These receptors lack a known antigen. Measured with immunoSEQ multiplex PCR; TCRdb has only the in-frame clones, and not every one. Of fewer than 45,000 clones listed, 81% were seen once; the top ten hold about 4.5%. The sample was PBMCs, taken from a glioma patient whose treatment included an IDH1 peptide vaccine. The source is a woman in her 40s with glioma. Some clones in this sample may be carry-over from other donors' samples.

The rearrangement links TRBV4-1 to TRBJ1-5; D remains ambiguous. Trimming shortened V by 3 bases and J by 5 bases, and 14 bases separated the two germline ends. Germline assignment: CDR1 MGHRA and CDR2 YSYEKL. The CDR3 is 15 amino acids. In DNA, the CDR3 is TGCGCCAGCAGCCAGGTTAGATCCAGCGATCAGCCCCAGCATTTT. This encodes CASSQVRSSDQPQHF.

The rearrangement links TRBV10-2 to TRBJ2-4; 9 bases align to TRBD2. CDR1 and CDR2 from the germline V gene are WSHSY and SAAADI. The CDR3 is 15 amino acids. Germline trimming cut 5 bases from V and 9 bases from J; bases unmatched to any gene: 11. The CDR3 is CASSITSGPKGIQYF. In DNA form, the CDR3 reads TGCGCCAGCAGTATAACTAGCGGGCCGAAGGGCATTCAGTACTTC.

The V gene is TRBV7-2, the J gene TRBJ2-5, with D unresolved. Trimming removed 6 bases at V and 5 bases at J, with 16 bases between. The length of the CDR3 is 14 residues. CDR1 and CDR2 from the germline V gene are SGHTA and FQGNSA. This chain's CDR3 is CASSPALPTETQYF. For the CDR3, the DNA is TGTGCCAGCAGTCCAGCACTGCCCACGGAGACCCAGTACTTC.

The chain carries TRBV4-1 and TRBJ2-7; tentative D call: TRBD1 (6 bases). Germline CDR1 MGHRA, CDR2 YSYEKL. V lost 4 bases and J lost 5, with 18 bases in between. The CDR3 consists of 15 residues. The CDR3 DNA is TGCGCCAGCAGCCCGAAGCCTGAGCGGACAGACGAGCAGTACTTC. This codes for CASSPKPERTDEQYF.

The CDR3 sequence is CASSLKRRVGDTQYF. The CDR3 nucleotides are TGTGCCAGCAGTTTAAAACGGAGGGTAGGAGATACGCAGTATTTT. This chain uses TRBV27 with TRBJ2-3, with a tentative D call TRBD2 (6 bases). The CDR3 has 15 residues. Trimming stripped 2 bases from V and 5 bases from J, with 14 bases between. CDR1 and CDR2 (germline): MNHEY, SMNVEV (reference sequence).

V and J are TRBV10-3 and TRBJ2-7; D unresolved. The CDR3 runs 13 residues. Germline CDR1 and CDR2: ENHRY and SYGVKD. V shed 4 bases and J shed 6 bases, with 13 bases lying between them. The CDR3 coding sequence is TGTGCCATCAGTGCCCTTGGCACCGGCGAGCAGTACTTC. This gives the protein CAISALGTGEQYF.

The chain joins TRBV19 to TRBJ1-1; perhaps TRBD1 as D (6 bases). The CDR3 has 14 amino acids. V was pared by 4 bases and J by 3 bases, with 12 bases between. The V gene's germline CDR1 is LNHDA and CDR2 SQIVND (reference sequence). The DNA for the CDR3 is TGTGCCAGTAGTACCGAGAGGGGGTACACTGAAGCTTTCTTT. Encoded protein: CASSTERGYTEAFF.

The rearrangement links TRBV4-2 to TRBJ2-1; 8 nucleotides match TRBD2. The CDR3 is 15 amino acids. Trimming removed 3 bases from V and 10 bases from J; junction bases left unmatched: 11. CDR1 and CDR2 from the germline V gene are LGHNA and YNFKEQ. The CDR3 coding sequence is TGTGCCAGCAGCCACAGTAGCGGGGACTCTGGGGAGCAGTTCTTC. This sequence encodes CASSHSSGDSGEQFF.

This clone occurred once. This chain connects TRBV6-6 to TRBJ1-1; D remains unclear. The germline gives CDR1 MNHNY, CDR2 SVGAGI (reference sequence). CDR3 length equals 12 residues. V shed 4 bases and J shed 6 bases, with 9 bases lying between them. CDR3 region: CASSFHLAEAFF. The CDR3 DNA sequence: TGTGCCAGCAGTTTTCATCTAGCTGAAGCTTTCTTT.

This rearrangement joins TRBV4-1 to TRBJ2-7, with D perhaps matching TRBD1 (6 bases). Trimming removed 3 bases from V and 4 bases from J, with 10 bases in between. In germline, CDR1 is MGHRA, CDR2 YSYEKL. CDR3 size: 13 residues. CDR3: CASSHLQGYEQYF. In DNA, the CDR3 is TGCGCCAGCAGCCATCTACAGGGATACGAGCAGTACTTC.

The V call is TRBV4-3, the J call TRBJ1-5, with a possible D match to TRBD1 (6 bases). The germline CDR1 and CDR2 sequences are LGHNA and YSLEER. The V end was cut by 3 bases, the J end by 1 base, with 10 bases between. This CDR3 is built from 15 residues. In DNA, the CDR3 is TGCGCCAGCAGCCAGAAGACAGGCAGCAATCAGCCCCAGCATTTT. It is translated as CASSQKTGSNQPQHF.

The chain links TRBV28 to TRBJ2-7, with unresolved D. Deletions cut 2 bases from V and 5 bases from J, with 10 bases between. CDR3 length equals 13 residues. The germline V gene encodes CDR1 MDHEN and CDR2 SYDVKM. CDR3 coding DNA: TGTGCCAGCAGTTTACCTAATAAAGACGAGCAGTACTTC. As protein: CASSLPNKDEQYF.

The rearrangement links TRBV4-1 to TRBJ1-2, with D tentatively TRBD1 (6 bases). The CDR3 totals 14 residues. V lost 1 base, J lost 4 bases, and 10 bases lay in between. Looked up from germline, CDR1 is MGHRA and CDR2 is YSYEKL. CDR3 DNA sequence: TGCGCCAGCAGCCAAGTGACAGGAACCTATGGCTACACCTTC. This encodes CASSQVTGTYGYTF.

The genes are TRBV27 and TRBJ2-3; 10 nucleotides match TRBD2. Germline V CDR1 and CDR2: MNHEY, SMNVEV (reference sequence). The ends lost 6 bases at V and 2 bases at J; junction bases unmatched: 8. The CDR3 length is 16 residues. CDR3 nucleotide sequence: TGTGCCAGCAGACCACCCGGACTAGCGGACACAGATACGCAGTATTTT. This gives the protein CASRPPGLADTDTQYF.

The chain uses TRBV19 and TRBJ1-4; D uncertain. CDR3 size: 15 residues. The V gene lost 5 bases and the J gene lost 0 bases, with 10 bases spanning the gap. Germline-derived CDR1 and CDR2 are LNHDA and SQIVND (reference sequence). This chain's CDR3 is CASSLPGSTNEKLFF. The CDR3 DNA is TGTGCCAGTAGTCTCCCGGGGTCAACTAATGAAAAACTGTTTTTT.

This clone has just a few counts. The chain combines TRBV18 with TRBJ1-3; D gene ambiguous. V shed 4 bases and J shed 0 bases, with 28 bases lying between them. The CDR3 contains 21 residues. Germline CDR1 is KGHSH and CDR2 is LQKENI. The CDR3 bases are TGTGCCAGCTCACTACTGTCCCTCTTACAGAAAGCCCTCTCCTCTGGAAACACCATATATTTT. Residues: CASSLLSLLQKALSSGNTIYF.

This sequence joins TRBV15 and TRBJ2-7; perhaps TRBD1 as D (5 bases). The V gene lost 2 bases and the J gene lost 4 bases, with 12 bases spanning the gap. Looked up from germline, CDR1 is LNHNV and CDR2 is YYDKDF (reference sequence). The CDR3 has 14 amino acids. The CDR3 region is CATSRTDSAYEQYF. For the CDR3, the DNA is TGTGCCACCAGCAGAACAGACAGTGCATACGAGCAGTACTTC.

The chain has TRBV12-1 and TRBJ2-1; the table's D call, TRBD2, has no DNA check behind it. TRBV12-1 is a listed pseudogene. The CDR3 contains 17 residues. The CDR3 loop is CASSFDLAGEKSNEQFF. Here the CDR3 DNA reads TGTGCCAGCAGCTTTGACCTAGCGGGAGAGAAATCCAATGAGCAGTTCTTC.

The chain couples TRBV6-5 to TRBJ1-5; D is perhaps TRBD1 (5 bases). From germline, CDR1 is MNHEY and CDR2 SVGAGI. This CDR3 is built from 14 residues. The V end was cut by 4 bases, the J end by 5 bases, with 12 bases between. The DNA for the CDR3 is TGTGCCAGCAGTTTCAGGGAGTCGGATCAGCCCCAGCATTTT. It translates to CASSFRESDQPQHF.

The chain carries TRBV19 and TRBJ2-2; D may match TRBD1 or TRBD2 (5 bases each). V lost 3 bases to trimming and J lost 6 bases, with 17 bases between them. The CDR3 runs 16 residues. Germline values: CDR1 LNHDA, CDR2 SQIVND (reference sequence). The CDR3 spells CASSIGARVGSGELFF. DNA for the CDR3: TGTGCCAGTAGTATTGGGGCGAGGGTTGGTTCCGGGGAGCTGTTTTTT.

This chain joins TRBV2 and TRBJ2-7; D might be TRBD2 (5 bases). The CDR3 has 14 amino acids. Trimming shortened V by 3 bases and J by 1 base, and 10 bases separated the two germline ends. Germline V gene data show CDR1 as SNHLY and CDR2 as FYNNEI. The CDR3 sequence is CASSDRTGSYEQYF. CDR3 bases: TGTGCCAGCAGTGATCGAACGGGGTCCTACGAGCAGTACTTC.

The rearrangement joins TRBV15 to TRBJ2-5; 10 bases align to TRBD2. The CDR3 spans 16 residues. The J segment lost 5 bases and the V segment lost 5 bases, leaving 11 bases of the junction unmatched. Germline V gene sequence: CDR1 LNHNV, CDR2 YYDKDF (reference sequence). CDR3 sequence reads: CATSGRTSGRGETQYF. The CDR3 DNA reads as TGTGCCACCAGCGGAAGGACTAGCGGAAGGGGGGAGACCCAGTACTTC.

The V gene is TRBV19, the J gene TRBJ2-2, with D uncertain. CDR1 and CDR2 from the germline V gene are LNHDA and SQIVND (reference sequence). The CDR3 length is 13 residues. The ends were cut back, 5 bases at V and 6 bases at J, with 10 bases in the middle. Here the CDR3 DNA reads TGTGCCAGTAGTTTTCCAGCCCCCGGGGAGCTGTTTTTT. Translated, it gives CASSFPAPGELFF.

The rearrangement uses TRBV5-1 and TRBJ1-1; D is perhaps TRBD1 (5 bases). V was trimmed by 7 bases and J by 2 bases, leaving 18 bases between them. This CDR3 has 15 residues. The germline V gene encodes CDR1 SGHRS and CDR2 YFSETQ. CDR3: CASSISGGGNTEAFF. The DNA for the CDR3 is TGCGCCAGCTCCATCAGTGGGGGGGGTAACACTGAAGCTTTCTTT.

J is TRBJ1-2 and V is TRBV15; D is undetermined. V was pared by 1 base and J by 6 bases, with 9 bases between. The CDR3 totals 13 residues. Germline V gives CDR1 LNHNV, CDR2 YYDKDF (reference sequence). The chain's CDR3 is CATSRGRGNGYTF. The DNA of the CDR3 is TGTGCCACCAGCAGAGGTCGCGGGAATGGCTACACCTTC. The entire variable domain, with the rest obtained from reference TRBV15 and TRBJ1-2, is as follows: DAMVIQNPRYQVTQFGKPVTLSCSQTLNHNVMYWYQQKSSQAPKLLFHYYDKDFNNEADTPDNFQSRRPNTSFCFLDIRSPGLGDTAMYLCATSRGRGNGYTFGSGTRLTVV.

J is TRBJ2-1 and V is TRBV4-1; possibly TRBD2 for D (6 bases). The germline CDR1 and CDR2 sequences are MGHRA and YSYEKL. CDR3 size: 16 residues. V shed 1 base and J shed 1 base, with 11 bases lying between them. CDR3 amino acids: CASSQVPSASYNEQFF. CDR3 DNA: TGCGCCAGCAGCCAAGTACCTAGCGCTTCCTACAATGAGCAGTTCTTC.

This clone appeared once. The chain joins TRBV6-1 to TRBJ2-7, with D perhaps being TRBD1 or TRBD2 (5 bases each). The V and J ends lost 7 bases and 5 bases respectively, with 15 bases between them. The length of the CDR3 is 13 residues. CDR1 is MNHNS, CDR2 SASEGT, per germline. CDR3 sequence reads: CASKRAGTDEQYF. Here the CDR3 DNA reads TGTGCCAGCAAAAGGGCAGGGACGGACGAGCAGTACTTC.